Below are 8 T cell receptor beta chains sequenced from a single sample in a study of spatial heterogeneity in lung cancer. The sample's time point: sample taken at primary tumor resection. TCRdb re-called the 5' RACE reads with MiXCR, one entry per CDR3 protein. The table has roughly 39,000 distinct CDR3 sequences, nearly 7% seen once; the top ten hold roughly 45%. The sample in question was PBMCs, obtained at surgery. The receptors come from a female donor with early-stage non-small cell lung cancer.

The chain is built from TRBV20-1 and TRBJ2-3; D remains ambiguous. Germline V gives CDR1 DFQATT, CDR2 SNEGSKA (reference sequence). This CDR3 has 16 amino acids. Trimming pared 0 bases from V and 4 bases from J, leaving 17 bases between. The CDR3 DNA is TGCAGTGCTAGAGATCCGGCAGGCGGAACGGCAGATACGCAGTATTTT. This codes for CSARDPAGGTADTQYF.

This clonotype was seen ten or more times. The rearrangement uses TRBV6-2 or TRBV6-3 and TRBJ2-3; D is uncertain. CDR1 and CDR2 (germline): MNHEY, SVGEGT. The V and J ends lost 6 bases and 1 base respectively, with 11 bases between them. This CDR3 is 14 amino acids long. CDR3 in DNA: TGTGCCAGCAGCCCTCTGACTGGCACAGATACGCAGTATTTT. This sequence encodes CASSPLTGTDTQYF.

This clonotype was counted at least ten times. The rearrangement links TRBV29-1 to TRBJ1-3; D is ambiguous. Germline loops: CDR1 SQVTM, CDR2 ANQGSEA. Trimming left V 4 bases short and J 4 bases short, with 11 bases between. This CDR3 region has 13 residues. The CDR3 region has the DNA TGCAGCGTTGCGTACAGCAGCGGAAACACCATATATTTT. It yields the protein CSVAYSSGNTIYF.

Many counts were recorded for this clonotype. An end of the junction does not agree with germline; a read error may underlie this. The rearrangement joins TRBV20-1 to TRBJ1-2; perhaps TRBD1 as D (6 bases). The CDR3 has 12 residues. CDR1 and CDR2 from the germline V gene are DFQATT and SNEGSKA (reference sequence). DNA of the CDR3: TGCAGTGCGAGAGGGGGGGTTCATGGCTACACCTTC. Translation: CSARGGVHGYTF.

This clonotype was recorded a few times. The chain joins TRBV2 to TRBJ1-1; D gene uncertain. The CDR3 contains 14 residues. Germline V lookup: CDR1 SNHLY, CDR2 FYNNEI. V was clipped by 2 bases and J by 5 bases, with 12 bases between them. The CDR3 loop reads CASSEPLRGTEAFF. In DNA, the CDR3 is TGTGCCAGCAGTGAACCCCTTCGAGGTACTGAAGCTTTCTTT. The full variable domain, in which reference TRBV2 and TRBJ1-1 provide the parts outside the CDR3, is EPEVTQTPSHQVTQMGQEVILRCVPISNHLYFYWYRQILGQKVEFLVSFYNNEISEKSEIFDDQFSVERPDGSNFTLKIRSTKLEDSAMYFCASSEPLRGTEAFFGQGTRLTVV.

This clonotype was detected many times. This chain joins TRBV6-5 and TRBJ1-2; no reliable D call. Germline assignment: CDR1 MNHEY and CDR2 SVGAGI. The CDR3 is 14 amino acids. V lost 5 bases and J lost 4, with 14 bases in between. The CDR3 protein is CASSLKVAGYGYTF. DNA for the CDR3: TGTGCCAGCAGTCTAAAGGTGGCTGGCTATGGCTACACCTTC.

The sample holds a few counts of this clonotype. The chain has TRBV11-2 and TRBJ1-4; tentative D call: TRBD1 (5 bases). There are 17 residues in the CDR3. Germline CDR1 reads SGHAT; CDR2 reads FQNNGV. Trimming stripped 0 bases from V and 4 bases from J, with 15 bases between. CDR3: CASSLDQFGAGNEKLFF. In DNA form, the CDR3 reads TGTGCCAGCAGCTTAGATCAATTTGGGGCTGGTAATGAAAAACTGTTTTTT. Complete variable domain (other parts from reference TRBV11-2 and TRBJ1-4): EAGVAQSPRYKIIEKRQSVAFWCNPISGHATLYWYQQILGQGPKLLIQFQNNGVVDDSQLPKDRFSAERLKGVDSTLKIQPAKLEDSAVYLCASSLDQFGAGNEKLFFGSGTQLSVL.

This clonotype was seen many times. The chain uses TRBV10-3 and TRBJ1-2; D is unresolved. There are 13 residues in the CDR3. Trimming removed 6 bases from V and 2 bases from J, with 10 bases in between. CDR1 ENHRY and CDR2 SYGVKD come from the germline V gene. The chain's CDR3 is CAIRDDENYGYTF. In DNA, the CDR3 is TGTGCCATCAGGGATGACGAAAACTATGGCTACACCTTC.